These 18 T cell receptor beta chains share one sample of origin, sequenced in a study of identical twins. Each CDR3 protein is one row after TCRdb ran MiXCR on the 5' RACE reads. The top ten clones hold 0.98% of a sample with hundreds of thousands of distinct CDR3 sequences, around 8.3% of them seen once. Separately, the same data were catalogued under a study of yellow fever vaccine responses in identical twins.

The sequencing input was PBMCs. The receptor set was obtained from a woman aged 18-35 years in good health.

This CDR3 is CASSHPTSSTGSGETQYF. CDR3 coding DNA: TGTGCCAGCAGTCACCCGACCTCCTCGACGGGATCGGGGGAGACCCAGTACTTC. The chain has TRBV12-3 or TRBV12-4 and TRBJ2-5; perhaps TRBD2 as D (5 bases). The CDR3 runs 18 residues. V lost 5 bases to trimming and J lost 5 bases, with 27 bases between them.

This clonotype was counted many times. The V and J genes are TRBV29-1 and TRBJ1-2; D ambiguous. Trimming shortened V by 0 bases and J by 7 bases, and 12 bases separated the two germline ends. The CDR3 extends over 13 amino acids. Germline-derived CDR1 and CDR2 are SQVTM and ANQGSEA. The CDR3 loop is CSVEDHPGFGYTF. CDR3 DNA sequence: TGCAGCGTTGAAGATCATCCGGGGTTTGGCTACACCTTC. The variable domain in full, completed from reference TRBV29-1 and TRBJ1-2, reads SAVISQKPSRDICQRGTSLTIQCQVDSQVTMMFWYRQQPGQSLTLIATANQGSEATYESGFVIDKFPISRPNLTFSTLTVSNMSPEDSSIYLCSVEDHPGFGYTFGSGTRLTVV.

The chain uses TRBV12-3 or TRBV12-4 and TRBJ1-4; maybe TRBD1 (6 bases). The CDR3 runs to 13 residues. Trimming removed 5 bases from V and 14 bases from J, with 18 bases in between. In DNA form, the CDR3 reads TGTGCCAGCAGTGTCGCAGGGGCAGGATTGCTGTTTTTT. Translated: CASSVAGAGLLFF.

Only a few counts were recorded for this clonotype. J is TRBJ1-6 and V is TRBV20-1; 10 bases fit TRBD1. V gave up 1 base and J gave up 10 bases; unmatched junction bases: 7. The germline CDR1 and CDR2 sequences are DFQATT and SNEGSKA (reference sequence). This CDR3 has 15 amino acids. The CDR3 sequence: CSARVVGQGVSPLHF. CDR3 sequence (DNA): TGCAGTGCTAGAGTCGTTGGACAGGGGGTCTCACCCCTCCACTTT.

The gene calls are TRBV9 and TRBJ2-5, with 7 bases fitting TRBD2. CDR1 is SGDLS, CDR2 YYNGEE, per germline. CDR3 length equals 15 residues. The V segment lost 4 bases and the J segment 5 bases; nucleotides outside the gene matches: 11. In DNA, the CDR3 is TGTGCCAGCAGCCTGCATTTGGCGGGAGTTGAGACCCAGTACTTC. It translates to CASSLHLAGVETQYF. Variable domain in full (rest from reference TRBV9 and TRBJ2-5): DSGVTQTPKHLITATGQRVTLRCSPRSGDLSVYWYQQSLDQGLQFLIQYYNGEERAKGNILERFSAQQFPDLHSELNLSSLELGDSALYFCASSLHLAGVETQYFGPGTRLLVL.

This clonotype was observed a few times. The rearrangement joins TRBV20-1 to TRBJ2-3; maybe TRBD1 (6 bases). Germline values: CDR1 DFQATT, CDR2 SNEGSKA (reference sequence). V was clipped by 6 bases and J by 1 base, with 14 bases between them. The CDR3 totals 14 residues. The CDR3 loop is CSAQRTAGTDTQYF. CDR3 in DNA: TGCAGTGCCCAGCGGACAGCGGGCACAGATACGCAGTATTTT.

The table lists this clonotype with many counts. The genes are TRBV7-2 and TRBJ2-5; 9 nucleotides align to TRBD1. The CDR3 spans 14 residues. Trimming cost V 5 bases and J 4 bases; bases outside gene matches: 5. The germline gives CDR1 SGHTA, CDR2 FQGNSA. CDR3: CASSLNRGPETQYF. DNA for the CDR3: TGTGCCAGCAGCCTAAACAGGGGGCCAGAGACCCAGTACTTC. The full variable domain, its missing parts supplied by reference TRBV7-2 and TRBJ2-5, is GAGVSQSPSNKVTEKGKDVELRCDPISGHTALYWYRQSLGQGLEFLIYFQGNSAPDKSGLPSDRFSAERTGGSVSTLTIQRTQQEDSAVYLCASSLNRGPETQYFGPGTRLLVL.

V usage is TRBV2 and J usage is TRBJ2-1; tentatively, D is TRBD1 (5 bases). CDR3 length: 15 residues. The germline V gene encodes CDR1 SNHLY and CDR2 FYNNEI. Trimming pared 3 bases from V and 4 bases from J, leaving 13 bases between. CDR3 residues: CASSEDTTLYNEQFF. CDR3 nucleotide sequence: TGTGCCAGCAGTGAGGACACGACCCTTTACAATGAGCAGTTCTTC.

V usage is TRBV24-1 and J usage is TRBJ2-1; D unresolved. The CDR3 extends over 11 amino acids. From germline, CDR1 is KGHDR and CDR2 SFDVKD. Deletions cut 5 bases from V and 9 bases from J, with 7 bases between. Here the CDR3 reads CATSGSVEQFF. The DNA for the CDR3 is TGTGCCACCAGTGGAAGTGTTGAGCAGTTCTTC.

The rearrangement links TRBV7-8 to TRBJ2-7; D gene uncertain. This CDR3 comprises 13 residues. V lost 0 bases and J lost 3, with 6 bases in between. The germline V gene encodes CDR1 SGHVS and CDR2 FQNEAQ. CDR3 sequence (DNA): TGTGCCAGCAGCTTAGCGGACCTCTACGAGCAGTACTTC. It is translated as CASSLADLYEQYF.

The rearrangement links TRBV6-2 or TRBV6-3 to TRBJ1-5, with D possibly matching TRBD1 (6 bases). Germline CDR1 and CDR2: MNHEY and SVGEGT. The CDR3 extends over 16 amino acids. V shed 3 bases and J shed 3 bases, with 15 bases lying between them. CDR3 bases: TGTGCCAGCAGTTATAGGAGGGGGATAGACAATCAGCCCCAGCATTTT. Its translation: CASSYRRGIDNQPQHF.

The chain uses TRBV3-1 and TRBJ1-1; no definite D call. CDR1 is LGHDT, CDR2 YNNKEL, per germline (reference sequence). The CDR3 has 15 amino acids. V was shortened by 0 bases and J by 6 bases, with 14 bases between the two germline ends. CDR3 bases: TGTGCCAGCAGCCAAGATCAAGGGAGCCTTCCTGAAGCTTTCTTT. Translation gives CASSQDQGSLPEAFF.

This clonotype was observed a few times. The chain joins TRBV5-1 to TRBJ2-1; no clear D. Trimming stripped 0 bases from V and 5 bases from J, with 9 bases between. The V gene's germline CDR1 is SGHRS and CDR2 YFSETQ. The CDR3 extends over 14 amino acids. CDR3 DNA sequence: TGCGCCAGCAGCTTGGTGGGGAAGAACAATGAGCAGTTCTTC. It yields the protein CASSLVGKNNEQFF.

In its sample, this clonotype was seen a few times. The chain links TRBV28 to TRBJ2-1; D perhaps matches TRBD2 (6 bases). Germline V gives CDR1 MDHEN, CDR2 SYDVKM. This CDR3 spans 15 amino acids. V lost 6 bases, J lost 3 bases, and 15 bases lay in between. The CDR3 nucleotides read TGTGCCAGCAGCCCGAGACTAGAAGGCTACAATGAGCAGTTCTTC. Its translation: CASSPRLEGYNEQFF.

The chain joins TRBV4-3 to TRBJ2-1; D not resolved. Germline V CDR1 and CDR2: LGHNA, YSLEER. V was cut by 0 bases and J by 3 bases, with 9 bases left in between. The CDR3 covers 15 residues. CDR3 in DNA: TGCGCCAGCAGCCAAGATCAGCTCGGCTACAATGAGCAGTTCTTC. This codes for CASSQDQLGYNEQFF.

The sample holds a few counts of this clonotype. The chain links TRBV7-8 to TRBJ2-1; TRBD1 or TRBD2 may be the D gene (6 bases each). CDR3 length: 13 amino acids. The germline CDR1 and CDR2 sequences are SGHVS and FQNEAQ. The ends were cut back, 3 bases at V and 10 bases at J, with 13 bases in the middle. In DNA form, the CDR3 reads TGTGCCAGCAGCTTGACTAGTCAGGGGGAGCAGTTCTTC. It translates to CASSLTSQGEQFF.

The V call is TRBV7-9, the J call TRBJ2-7; D might be TRBD2 (6 bases). Trimming took off 5 bases at V and 4 bases at J, with 15 bases between the two ends. This CDR3 has 14 residues. Germline-derived CDR1 and CDR2 are SEHNR and FQNEAQ (reference sequence). The CDR3 nucleotides are TGTGCCAGCAGCCCAAGCTGGCGGGGTTACGAGCAGTACTTC. This codes for CASSPSWRGYEQYF.

V and J are TRBV2 and TRBJ2-7; no clear D. Germline V gene lookup returns CDR1 SNHLY and CDR2 FYNNEI. The CDR3 consists of 14 residues. V lost 0 bases to trimming and J lost 7 bases, with 13 bases between them. The CDR3 sequence: CASSEAQSFGEQYF. In nucleotides, the CDR3 is TGTGCCAGCAGTGAAGCGCAGAGTTTTGGGGAGCAGTACTTC.